One sample yielded the 23 T cell receptor beta chains listed below, sequenced in a study of cytomegalovirus exposure and HLA in healthy donors. Assay: immunoSEQ multiplex PCR; the TCRdb copy retains only in-frame clones and omits some. The sample consists of 90,000 to 150,000 clones, 70% to 90% of them appearing once. The sample was PBMCs. The receptors derive from a woman between 25 and 40 years old in good health and CMV-seronegative.

V and J are TRBV6-5 and TRBJ1-1, with 8 bases that match TRBD1. The germline CDR1 and CDR2 sequences are MNHEY and SVGAGI. Trimming removed 7 bases from V and 1 base from J; junction bases left unmatched: 8. This CDR3 spans 15 amino acids. For the CDR3, the DNA is TGTGCCAGCACCGACAGGGGAGTTCGGAACACTGAAGCTTTCTTT. Protein sequence: CASTDRGVRNTEAFF.

The rearrangement joins TRBV2 to TRBJ2-3; TRBD2 matches at 9 bases. The V gene's germline CDR1 is SNHLY and CDR2 FYNNEI. V lost 2 bases to trimming and J lost 3 bases; unmatched junction nucleotides: 12. This CDR3 has 18 residues. The CDR3 protein is CASSESQAGGVWTDTQYF. CDR3 nucleotide sequence: TGTGCCAGCAGTGAATCCCAAGCGGGGGGAGTGTGGACAGATACGCAGTATTTT.

This clone was recorded once. The chain combines TRBV7-2 with TRBJ2-1, with D possibly being TRBD2 (6 bases). This CDR3 region has 14 residues. Trimming pared 5 bases from V and 10 bases from J, leaving 18 bases between. Germline CDR1 reads SGHTA; CDR2 reads FQGNSA. The CDR3 DNA reads as TGTGCCAGCAGCCCTGGGGACTTCCCAAGAGAGCAGTTCTTC. It yields the protein CASSPGDFPREQFF.

This clone was detected a few times. The chain carries TRBV6-6 and TRBJ1-2; 9 positions match TRBD1. The germline gives CDR1 MNHNY, CDR2 SVGAGI (reference sequence). This CDR3 contains 14 residues. J was trimmed by 5 bases and V by 0 bases; bases with no gene match: 1. CDR3 in DNA: TGTGCCAGCAGTTACTCGGGACAGGGTTATGGCTACACCTTC. It yields the protein CASSYSGQGYGYTF.

This chain connects TRBV12-5 to TRBJ1-1; 7 positions agree with TRBD1. The CDR3 spans 13 residues. CDR1 is LGHNT, CDR2 FRNRAP, per germline. V shed 7 bases, J shed 4 bases, and the junction held 6 bases outside the gene matches. The CDR3 coding sequence is TGTGCTAGTGATTTACAGGGGCCCACTGAAGCTTTCTTT. It encodes CASDLQGPTEAFF.

The rearrangement joins TRBV4-3 to TRBJ1-1; D perhaps matches TRBD1 (6 bases). Germline V CDR1 and CDR2: LGHNA, YSLEER. Trimming shortened V by 3 bases and J by 0 bases, and 23 bases separated the two germline ends. The CDR3 is 19 residues long. Here the CDR3 reads CASSQRPSGPGALNTEAFF. The CDR3 DNA is TGCGCCAGCAGCCAGAGACCCTCGGGGCCAGGGGCTTTGAACACTGAAGCTTTCTTT.

This clone has just a few counts. This rearrangement joins TRBV19 to TRBJ1-5, with D possibly being TRBD1 (6 bases). The CDR3 consists of 13 residues. Germline CDR1 and CDR2: LNHDA and SQIVND (reference sequence). V was cut by 8 bases and J by 0 bases, with 8 bases left in between. This CDR3 reads CASHRASNQPQHF. The DNA of the CDR3 is TGTGCCAGTCACAGGGCTAGCAATCAGCCCCAGCATTTT.

This clone was detected a few times. The chain is built from TRBV4-1 and TRBJ2-1; 10 nucleotides match TRBD2. Germline lookup yields CDR1 MGHRA and CDR2 YSYEKL. CDR3 length: 18 amino acids. The V segment lost 1 base and the J segment 3 bases; nucleotides outside the gene matches: 9. CDR3 nucleotide sequence: TGCGCCAGCAGCCAAGGCCTCCTGGCTAGCGGGGGCTACAATGAGCAGTTCTTC. Its protein product is CASSQGLLASGGYNEQFF.

The gene calls are TRBV5-1 and TRBJ1-2; D might be TRBD1 (5 bases). The CDR3 has 20 residues. CDR1 is SGHRS, CDR2 YFSETQ, per germline. V lost 6 bases and J lost 4, with 34 bases in between. This CDR3 reads CASTTPKGQGEVSLGYGYTF. The CDR3 nucleotides are TGCGCCAGCACCACCCCGAAGGGCCAGGGCGAGGTTTCGTTAGGCTATGGCTACACCTTC.

The rearrangement uses TRBV28 and TRBJ2-7, with 9 bases matching TRBD1. Trimming removed 4 bases from V and 3 bases from J; junction bases left unmatched: 10. In germline, CDR1 is MDHEN, CDR2 SYDVKM. The CDR3 length is 16 residues. The DNA for the CDR3 is TGTGCCAGCAGTTCCTACTACCGGGACAGGGACTACGAGCAGTACTTC. This sequence encodes CASSSYYRDRDYEQYF.

V is TRBV4-1 and J is TRBJ2-5, with no clear D. This CDR3 contains 12 residues. Germline assignment: CDR1 MGHRA and CDR2 YSYEKL. V was cut by 2 bases and J by 5 bases, with 6 bases left in between. The CDR3 protein is CASSQTRETQYF. CDR3 nucleotide sequence: TGCGCCAGCAGCCAAACGAGGGAGACCCAGTACTTC.

V and J are TRBV6-1 and TRBJ2-3; maybe TRBD2 (6 bases). CDR1 is MNHNS, CDR2 SASEGT, per germline. This CDR3 contains 14 residues. With 4 bases removed from V and 0 bases from J, the gap between germline ends came to 8 bases. CDR3 nucleotide sequence: TGTGCCAGCAGTGCGACTAGTAGCACAGATACGCAGTATTTT. This sequence encodes CASSATSSTDTQYF.

This clone occurred a few times. This chain joins TRBV30 and TRBJ1-2, with D possibly TRBD1 on 6 matching bases. Germline V gives CDR1 GTSNPN, CDR2 SVGIG (reference sequence). The CDR3 contains 13 residues. With 2 bases removed from V and 7 bases from J, the gap between germline ends came to 14 bases. The CDR3 here is CAWSSGQSIGYTF. In DNA, the CDR3 is TGTGCCTGGAGTTCCGGACAGTCTATTGGCTACACCTTC.

This chain links TRBV4-1 with TRBJ1-2; possible D gene TRBD1, 6 bases. This CDR3 comprises 17 residues. Trimming cost V 4 bases and J 4 bases, with 22 bases left between them. From germline, CDR1 is MGHRA and CDR2 YSYEKL. CDR3 coding DNA: TGCGCCAGCAGCCGACTTGGGGACACCAATGCGCCCTATGGCTACACCTTC. Its translation: CASSRLGDTNAPYGYTF.

The chain links TRBV6-1 to TRBJ2-3; 11 bases match TRBD2. J gave up 4 bases and V 6 bases, and 6 bases lay outside the gene matches. The CDR3 spans 15 residues. Germline-derived CDR1 and CDR2 are MNHNS and SASEGT. CDR3 DNA: TGTGCCAGCAGAACTAGCGGGGGTTTACCAGATACGCAGTATTTT. It yields the protein CASRTSGGLPDTQYF.

This clone was observed a handful of times. V is TRBV6-6 and J is TRBJ1-6; 10 nucleotides line up with TRBD1. This CDR3 spans 15 amino acids. Trimming at V came to 2 bases and at J to 6 bases, leaving 1 base not matched to a gene. From germline, CDR1 is MNHNY and CDR2 SVGAGI (reference sequence). In DNA form, the CDR3 reads TGTGCCAGCAGTTACGGACAGGGGGGTAATTCACCCCTCCACTTT. Its translation is CASSYGQGGNSPLHF.

V gene TRBV5-1 combines with J gene TRBJ1-2, with D maybe TRBD1 (6 bases). The CDR3 has 18 residues. Trimming removed 0 bases at V and 2 bases at J, with 20 bases between. CDR1 and CDR2 (germline): SGHRS, YFSETQ. CDR3 sequence: CASSLVAPTGSFNYGYTF. CDR3 DNA sequence: TGCGCCAGCAGCTTGGTTGCCCCCACAGGGAGCTTCAACTATGGCTACACCTTC.

This clone was observed a single time. The chain links TRBV19 to TRBJ1-2; 9 bases are a match to TRBD1. The CDR3 has 15 residues. Unmatched junction bases numbered 7, after V lost 4 bases and J lost 4 bases. In germline, CDR1 is LNHDA, CDR2 SQIVND (reference sequence). CDR3 loop: CASSTQGAQGYGYTF. The CDR3 nucleotides read TGTGCCAGTAGTACACAGGGGGCGCAGGGCTATGGCTACACCTTC.

CDR3 bases: TGTGCCAGCAGCCAGACAGGGTACACTGAAGCTTTCTTT. It encodes CASSQTGYTEAFF. The chain combines TRBV11-3 with TRBJ1-1; the match to TRBD1 covers 7 bases. V was clipped by 5 bases and J by 3 bases; unmatched bases: 3. Germline CDR1 is SGHNT and CDR2 is YENEEA. The CDR3 totals 13 residues.

The rearrangement joins TRBV5-6 to TRBJ1-6; D remains unclear. CDR1 is SGHDT, CDR2 YYEEEE, per germline. The CDR3 contains 14 residues. The V gene lost 3 bases and the J gene lost 4 bases, with 8 bases spanning the gap. Written as DNA, the CDR3 is TGTGCCAGCAGCTCGGACTTATATAATTCACCCCTCCACTTT. As protein: CASSSDLYNSPLHF.

This clone is a singleton in its sample. The chain uses TRBV2 and TRBJ2-5, with D hard to call. CDR1 and CDR2 from the germline V gene are SNHLY and FYNNEI. The length of the CDR3 is 10 residues. Trimming took 8 bases from V and 9 from J, leaving 10 bases between them. DNA for the CDR3: TGTGCCAGCCTCTCGGTGGCCCAGTACTTC. Protein sequence: CASLSVAQYF.

This chain connects TRBV6-1 to TRBJ2-5; 12 nucleotides line up with TRBD2. Germline V gene sequence: CDR1 MNHNS, CDR2 SASEGT. Trimming at V came to 5 bases and at J to 5 bases, leaving 3 bases not matched to a gene. The CDR3 is 14 residues long. In nucleotides, the CDR3 is TGTGCCAGCAGTCTGACTAGCGGGGGTGAGACCCAGTACTTC. It translates to CASSLTSGGETQYF.

The chain couples TRBV19 to TRBJ2-2, with D possibly matching TRBD1 (6 bases). Germline values: CDR1 LNHDA, CDR2 SQIVND (reference sequence). The V end lost 3 bases, the J end lost 5 bases, and 13 bases lay between the germline ends. CDR3 length equals 15 residues. The CDR3 DNA sequence: TGTGCCAGTAGTATCGTCAGGGGAAGAACCGGGGAGCTGTTTTTT. Residues: CASSIVRGRTGELFF. Together with reference TRBV19 and TRBJ2-2, the CDR3 gives the full variable domain: DGGITQSPKYLFRKEGQNVTLSCEQNLNHDAMYWYRQDPGQGLRLIYYSQIVNDFQKGDIAEGYSVSREKKESFPLTVTSAQKNPTAFYLCASSIVRGRTGELFFGEGSRLTVL.